A selection of T cell receptor beta chains follows, all from one sample in a study of cytomegalovirus exposure and HLA in healthy donors. Measured with immunoSEQ multiplex PCR; TCRdb has only the in-frame clones, and not every one. This table holds roughly 81,000 clones, around three quarters found once. Input material: PBMCs. These receptors originate from a man aged 25 to 45 in good health and CMV-seronegative. Both conserved end residues are part of each CDR3. D genes are given only for firm matches. Not all rows give a size; the values are once, few, many and, for expanded clones, a class.

size	D	V	J	DNA	CDR3
once	TRBD2	TRBV28	TRBJ2-1	TGTGCCAGCAACCAGTCCTGGGGGCGCGGGAGGGCGCCGTTCTTC	CASNQSWGRGRAPFF
NA	NA	TRBV19	TRBJ2-5	TGTGCCAGTAGTTCCCAGGGGAAAGAGACCCAGTACTTC	CASSSQGKETQYF
NA	NA	TRBV6-1	TRBJ2-1	TGTGCCAGCAGTGACCCCGGGAGCTCCTACAATGAGCAGTTCTTC	CASSDPGSSYNEQFF
NA	NA	TRBV6-5	TRBJ2-1	TGTGCCAGCAGTTCGGGTGGATCCTACAATGAGCAGTTCTTC	CASSSGGSYNEQFF
NA	NA	TRBV4-1	TRBJ1-1	TGCGCCAGCAGCCAAGTCCTTTTTAAGCAGGGTGAAGCTTTCTTT	CASSQVLFKQGEAFF
NA	NA	TRBV7-9	TRBJ2-5	TGTGCCAGCAGCCTAAGCCTCCAAAAGACCCAGTACTTC	CASSLSLQKTQYF
few	TRBD1	TRBV7-9	TRBJ1-5	TGTTCCAGCAGCGCCCAGGGGGGCAATCAGCCCCAGCATTTT	CSSSAQGGNQPQHF
NA	NA	TRBV14	TRBJ2-2	TGTGCCAGCAGCCCTCCAGGGAACACCGGGGAGCTGTTTTTT	CASSPPGNTGELFF
NA	TRBD1	TRBV14	TRBJ2-3	TGTGCCAGCAGCCATATCGGACAGGGGATCGCAGATACGCAGTATTTT	CASSHIGQGIADTQYF
few	NA	TRBV28	TRBJ2-3	TGTGCCAGCAGCGCAGGGGGGAGCGGCACAGATACGCAGTATTTT	CASSAGGSGTDTQYF
NA	NA	TRBV7-3	TRBJ2-3	TGTGCCAGCAGCTCCCCTGGGGCAGGAGATACGCAGTATTTT	CASSSPGAGDTQYF
NA	NA	TRBV7-6	TRBJ2-3	TGTGCCAGCAGCCCCAAGGGGAGCACAGATACGCAGTATTTT	CASSPKGSTDTQYF
NA	NA	TRBV5-1	TRBJ2-1	TGCGCCAGCACCTCTGTCCTAGACAATGAGCAGTTCTTC	CASTSVLDNEQFF
NA	NA	TRBV5-4	TRBJ1-1	TGTGCCAGCAGCCCCAGGGAAGGGAACACTGAAGCTTTCTTT	CASSPREGNTEAFF
NA	NA	TRBV25-1	TRBJ1-6	TGTGCCAGCAGTGGACCAGGGAATTCACCCCTCCACTTT	CASSGPGNSPLHF
NA	TRBD1	TRBV9	TRBJ2-1	TGTGCCAGCAGCGTAGGGGACAGGGTAGACAATGAGCAGTTCTTC	CASSVGDRVDNEQFF
NA	NA	TRBV7-2	TRBJ2-1	TGTGCCAGCAGCTTCACAGGCTACAATGAGCAGTTCTTC	CASSFTGYNEQFF
NA	TRBD1	TRBV7-9	TRBJ2-7	TGTGCCAGCGCTATAATCACCGGGACAGGGGTCGAGCAGTACTTC	CASAIITGTGVEQYF
NA	TRBD2	TRBV4-1	TRBJ2-3	TGCGCCAGCAGCCAAGTCCCTCTAGCGGGGATAAACACAGATACGCAGTATTTT	CASSQVPLAGINTDTQYF
NA	NA	TRBV9	TRBJ2-2	TGTGCCAGCAGCCCTGGGACTGGGGGAACCGGGGAGCTGTTTTTT	CASSPGTGGTGELFF
NA	TRBD1	TRBV10-2	TRBJ2-7	TGCGCCAGCACCTCCCACCCCCGGGACAGGGCAGGAGAGCAGTACTTC	CASTSHPRDRAGEQYF
NA	TRBD2	TRBV30	TRBJ2-5	TGTGCCTGGAGTGTAAAACCCAAATCCTTAGCGGGAGTACTAGAGACCCAGTACTTC	CAWSVKPKSLAGVLETQYF
few	NA	TRBV28	TRBJ2-1	TGTGCCAGCAGTTTGGTGGGAGGTGTCGAGTTCTTC	CASSLVGGVEFF
NA	NA	TRBV4-3	TRBJ1-1	TGCGCCAGCAGCCCAACACCCGAAGCTTTCTTT	CASSPTPEAFF
NA	NA	TRBV11-3	TRBJ2-2	TGTGCCAGCAGCCAGTGGGCAGGGGAAGGCGGGGAGCTGTTTTTT	CASSQWAGEGGELFF
NA	TRBD2	TRBV10-3	TRBJ2-5	TGTGCCTCACGGGGGGGCGGAGAGACCCAGTACTTC	CASRGGGETQYF
NA	NA	TRBV25-1	TRBJ1-6	TGTGCCAGCAGGGGGCAGAATTCACCCCTCCACTTT	CASRGQNSPLHF
NA	NA	TRBV27	TRBJ2-3	TGTGCCAGCAGTTTAGGCAGGGGGGACGGAAATACGCAGTATTTT	CASSLGRGDGNTQYF
NA	NA	TRBV10-3	TRBJ2-1	TGTGCCATCCAGCGAGGCTCCTACAATGAGCAGTTCTTC	CAIQRGSYNEQFF
few	TRBD1	TRBV19	TRBJ1-5	TGTGCCAGTAGTACCGGACAGGGGCGGCAGCCCCAGCATTTT	CASSTGQGRQPQHF
few	TRBD2	TRBV9	TRBJ2-3	TGTGCCAGCAGCACAACTAGCGGGGGGACTTTAGGCACAGATACGCAGTATTTT	CASSTTSGGTLGTDTQYF